This T cell receptor (beta chain) was obtained from a study of Ad26.COV2.S vaccination and SARS-CoV-2 variants. Repertoires were generated with immunoSEQ multiplex PCR, while TCRdb's copy carries only in-frame clones and drops some. The sample carries 300,000 to 400,000 clones, roughly 90% recorded once. V was trimmed by 1 base and J by 6 bases, leaving 7 bases between them. The CDR3 contains 13 residues. The treatment is: some 20 received Ad26.COV2.S at low or high dose, single or two shots; about 5 received placebo; per-sample allocation not given. Collection of the samples took place on day 63 after the first injection of vaccine or placebo. The individual, an adult aged 18-55 years, was a donor in Boston.

The sequence came from a person aged 18-60 years who received the Ad26.COV2.S COVID-19 vaccine or a placebo. The chain joins TRBV12-3 or TRBV12-4 to TRBJ1-5; D is unresolved. This specimen was peripheral blood, taken in a trial of Ad26.COV2.S vaccine versus placebo. CDR3 bases: TGTGCCAGCAGTTTAGAAGGGATTCAGCCCCAGCATTTT. Protein: CASSLEGIQPQHF.